The sequence of this T cell receptor (beta chain) was determined in a study of Graves' ophthalmopathy and Graves' hyperthyroidism. The CDR3 length is 16 residues. Looked up from germline, CDR1 is SGDLS and CDR2 is YYNGEE. V was pared by 0 bases and J by 5 bases, with 17 bases between. Certain patients, namely those with other autoimmune diseases, uncontrolled infections, pregnancy or lactation, were excluded. The PBMCs were taken from approximately 9 ml of fresh peripheral blood. TCR beta CDR3 amplification used RNA transcripts. First-round RT-PCR relied on HTBI primers, and a second-round multiplex PCR came next. TCRdb re-called the multiplex PCR reads through MiXCR, storing one row per CDR3 protein. This sample yields about 740,000 distinct CDR3 sequences, of which approximately 40% are seen a single time; roughly 46% belongs to the top ten.

The TCR originated in an adult man with Graves' ophthalmopathy. This chain joins TRBV9 and TRBJ2-5; weak D call: TRBD2 (5 bases). The sample was peripheral blood. The CDR3 DNA reads TGTGCCAGCAGCGTAGACTGGACTCAACTTACGGAGACCCAGTACTTC. As protein: CASSVDWTQLTETQYF.